The sample holds a few counts of the clone carrying this T cell receptor (beta chain). The sample comes from a study of blood T cell repertoires in COVID-19. The germline CDR1 and CDR2 sequences are SGHTA and FQGNSA. V trimming: 1 base; J trimming: 9 bases; junction bases outside the gene matches: 5. There are 14 residues in the CDR3. Here immunoSEQ multiplex PCR was the method, and the copy in TCRdb shows in-frame clones only, minus some. The repertoire includes some 120,000 clones, 80% to 90% of them detected once, and 9% to 13% sits in the top ten. Material: peripheral blood. V and J are TRBV7-2 and TRBJ2-1, with 8 bases aligning to TRBD2. The receptor was isolated from a human donor in a cohort sampled during active COVID-19. CDR3 amino acids: CASSLDWTSSEQFF. The CDR3 DNA follows: TGTGCCAGCAGCTTAGATTGGACTAGCAGTGAGCAGTTCTTC.